The 27 T cell receptor beta chains in this list originate from one sample, sequenced in a study of OX40 agonist ivuxolimab in advanced cancers. Produced via immunoSEQ multiplex PCR; TCRdb's table is partial and in-frame only. Of some 54,000 clones in the sample, 80% are singletons; the top ten hold around 4.5%. The sample here was CD4+ or CD8+ T cells sorted from blood, taken in a trial of the OX40 agonist ivuxolimab. These TCRs come from an adult with an advanced solid tumor such as melanoma, head and neck, liver or kidney cancer.

The gene calls are TRBV19 and TRBJ2-7; 7 bases align to TRBD1. The CDR3 spans 14 residues. J was trimmed by 1 base and V by 10 bases; bases with no gene match: 10. Germline values: CDR1 LNHDA, CDR2 SQIVND (reference sequence). The CDR3 reads CATSDRVRSYEQYF. The CDR3, as DNA: TGTGCCACCTCCGACAGGGTAAGATCCTACGAGCAGTACTTC.

The J gene is TRBJ2-7, the V gene TRBV18; 7 bases agree with TRBD2. This CDR3 contains 15 residues. Germline V gene sequence: CDR1 KGHSH, CDR2 LQKENI. The V gene end was trimmed by 3 bases and the J gene end by 7 bases; junction bases not matched to a gene: 12. CDR3 protein: CASSPDSWGGEEQYF. CDR3 in DNA: TGTGCCAGCTCACCCGACAGTTGGGGGGGAGAAGAGCAGTACTTC.

This sequence joins TRBV29-1 and TRBJ1-1; perhaps TRBD1 as D (5 bases). This CDR3 comprises 13 residues. From germline, CDR1 is SQVTM and CDR2 ANQGSEA. V was trimmed by 5 bases and J by 1 base, leaving 11 bases between them. The CDR3 here is CSVMLGGNTEAFF. The CDR3 region has the DNA TGCAGCGTTATGCTGGGGGGGAACACTGAAGCTTTCTTT.

CDR3 sequence: CASSPEWGSGANVLTF. As DNA, the CDR3 is TGTGCCAGCTCACCAGAATGGGGCTCTGGGGCCAACGTCCTGACTTTC. The gene calls are TRBV18 and TRBJ2-6; D not resolved. This CDR3 region has 16 residues. The germline CDR1 and CDR2 sequences are KGHSH and LQKENI. Trimming pared 2 bases from V and 0 bases from J, leaving 8 bases between.

This clone was seen a few times. This sequence joins TRBV6-1 and TRBJ2-7, with D unresolved. CDR1 is MNHNS, CDR2 SASEGT, per germline. The V end lost 4 bases, the J end lost 4 bases, and 8 bases lay between the germline ends. This CDR3 is built from 12 residues. In nucleotides, the CDR3 is TGTGCCAGCAGTGTACGGATATACGAGCAGTACTTC. It is translated as CASSVRIYEQYF.

The gene calls are TRBV6-1 and TRBJ2-7; 7 nucleotides align to TRBD2. The germline V gene has CDR1 MNHNS and CDR2 SASEGT. Trimming at V came to 1 base and at J to 2 bases, leaving 5 bases not matched to a gene. The CDR3 covers 15 residues. The CDR3 DNA reads as TGTGCCAGCAGTGAAGGGGGGGGGTCGCCCTACGAGCAGTACTTC. It codes for CASSEGGGSPYEQYF.

The chain joins TRBV7-2 to TRBJ1-5; D may be TRBD1 (5 bases). CDR1 SGHTA and CDR2 FQGNSA come from the germline V gene. This CDR3 has 14 residues. The V and J ends lost 5 bases and 6 bases respectively, with 14 bases between them. The DNA for the CDR3 is TGTGCCAGCAGCGCGGGGGTGCTGAGTCAGCCCCAGCATTTT. Encoded protein: CASSAGVLSQPQHF.

The chain combines TRBV12-5 with TRBJ2-1, with TRBD2 identical over 10 bases. Germline V gives CDR1 LGHNT, CDR2 FRNRAP. With 6 bases clipped from V and 2 bases from J, the junction kept 7 bases outside the gene matches. This CDR3 contains 16 residues. The CDR3 DNA sequence: TGTGCTAGTGGATCCACCGGGACTAGCGCCTACAATGAGCAGTTCTTC. Protein product: CASGSTGTSAYNEQFF.

J is TRBJ1-1 and V is TRBV6-5; D unresolved. Germline values: CDR1 MNHEY, CDR2 SVGAGI. The length of the CDR3 is 15 residues. The V end lost 0 bases, the J end lost 6 bases, and 14 bases lay between the germline ends. Here the CDR3 reads CASSYSYRRVAEAFF. The CDR3 DNA reads TGTGCCAGCAGTTACTCGTATCGGCGGGTCGCTGAAGCTTTCTTT.

The genes are TRBV30 and TRBJ2-7; D is uncertain. Trimming took off 0 bases at V and 6 bases at J, with 18 bases between the two ends. The CDR3 runs to 15 residues. Germline V lookup: CDR1 GTSNPN, CDR2 SVGIG (reference sequence). CDR3 coding DNA: TGTGCCTGGAGTGTACTGGGTGGCTCCTTAAGCGAGCAGTACTTC. This gives the protein CAWSVLGGSLSEQYF.

The chain uses TRBV19 and TRBJ2-7; D not resolved. The CDR3 totals 13 residues. With 1 base removed from V and 4 bases from J, the gap between germline ends came to 8 bases. Germline CDR1 and CDR2: LNHDA and SQIVND (reference sequence). The CDR3, as DNA: TGTGCCAGTAGTATAGCACCGTTGTACGAGCAGTACTTC. Amino acids: CASSIAPLYEQYF.

DNA of the CDR3: TGTGCCAAGGGACAGCTATATGGCTACACCTTC. Protein: CAKGQLYGYTF. This chain links TRBV6-5 with TRBJ1-2; 7 nucleotides align to TRBD1. Trimming at V came to 10 bases and at J to 5 bases, leaving 4 bases not matched to a gene. CDR1 and CDR2 from the germline V gene are MNHEY and SVGAGI. CDR3 length: 11 residues.

This clone was counted a few times. The V and J genes are TRBV9 and TRBJ1-2, with 12 bases identical to TRBD1. The CDR3 extends over 17 amino acids. The trim removed 4 bases at V and 3 bases at J, leaving 10 bases unmatched. Germline loops: CDR1 SGDLS, CDR2 YYNGEE. Here the CDR3 reads CASSFTKGQGADYGYTF. The CDR3 DNA reads TGTGCCAGCAGCTTCACTAAGGGACAGGGGGCGGACTATGGCTACACCTTC.

The chain is built from TRBV2 and TRBJ1-2; TRBD1 matches 8 bases. Germline V gene data show CDR1 as SNHLY and CDR2 as FYNNEI. Trimming at V came to 7 bases and at J to 7 bases, leaving 8 bases not matched to a gene. This CDR3 is 13 amino acids long. The CDR3 bases are TGTGCCAGCACCCCTGGGACAGGTAGTGGCTACACCTTC. The encoded protein is CASTPGTGSGYTF. The full variable domain, in which reference TRBV2 and TRBJ1-2 provide the parts outside the CDR3, is EPEVTQTPSHQVTQMGQEVILRCVPISNHLYFYWYRQILGQKVEFLVSFYNNEISEKSEIFDDQFSVERPDGSNFTLKIRSTKLEDSAMYFCASTPGTGSGYTFGSGTRLTVV.

The chain uses TRBV5-4 and TRBJ1-1, with a tentative D call TRBD1 (5 bases). The V and J ends lost 4 bases and 1 base respectively, with 17 bases between them. CDR1 is SGHNT and CDR2 is YYREEE in the germline V gene (reference sequence). This CDR3 spans 16 amino acids. Written as DNA, the CDR3 is TGTGCCAGCAGCAGCCGGCAACAGGAGTCGAACACTGAAGCTTTCTTT. Amino acids: CASSSRQQESNTEAFF.

The genes are TRBV5-1 and TRBJ1-4, with a weak D call TRBD1 (5 bases). Germline assignment: CDR1 SGHRS and CDR2 YFSETQ. V gave up 3 bases and J gave up 8 bases, with 14 bases separating them. This CDR3 spans 14 amino acids. CDR3 amino acids: CASSSGLGNEKLFF. In nucleotides, the CDR3 is TGCGCCAGCAGCTCAGGGCTCGGTAACGAAAAACTGTTTTTT.

As regards this clone: The CDR3 end shows no conserved phenylalanine or tryptophan, and so a read error is likely. J is TRBJ1-2 and V is TRBV18, with a possible D match to TRBD1 (5 bases). Trimming stripped 4 bases from V and 8 bases from J, with 20 bases between. This CDR3 comprises 15 residues. Looked up from germline, CDR1 is KGHSH and CDR2 is LQKENI. This CDR3 is CASSLGTPERRGYTS. In nucleotides, the CDR3 is TGTGCCAGCTCACTGGGGACCCCAGAAAGGCGAGGCTACACCTCC.

The V call is TRBV7-3, the J call TRBJ1-6; D may be TRBD1 (5 bases). The length of the CDR3 is 15 residues. Per the germline V gene, CDR1 is SGHTA and CDR2 is FQGTGA. The V end was cut by 5 bases, the J end by 9 bases, with 17 bases between. CDR3: CASSLGEGGGSPLHF. CDR3 sequence (DNA): TGTGCCAGCAGCCTAGGGGAGGGAGGTGGTTCACCCCTCCACTTT.

The chain joins TRBV11-2 to TRBJ2-2; the D gene is possibly TRBD1 (5 bases). The CDR3 loop spans 15 amino acids. Deletions cut 2 bases from V and 4 bases from J, with 11 bases between. The germline V gene has CDR1 SGHAT and CDR2 FQNNGV. The CDR3 nucleotides are TGTGCCAGCAGCTTACTTGGGGCAACCACCGGGGAGCTGTTTTTT. This codes for CASSLLGATTGELFF.

The gene calls are TRBV5-1 and TRBJ2-3; D ambiguous. Germline values: CDR1 SGHRS, CDR2 YFSETQ. V dropped 0 bases and J dropped 4 bases, with 3 bases sitting between them. The length of the CDR3 is 12 residues. The CDR3 protein is CASSLGSDTQYF. CDR3 nucleotides: TGCGCCAGCAGCTTGGGGTCAGATACGCAGTATTTT.

This clone has more than one count but fewer than ten. J is TRBJ1-6 and V is TRBV6-1; unclear D gene. Germline loops: CDR1 MNHNS, CDR2 SASEGT. CDR3 length equals 15 residues. V lost 0 bases to trimming and J lost 14 bases, with 17 bases between them. The CDR3 region is CASSEAKGLGVALHF. CDR3 coding DNA: TGTGCCAGCAGTGAAGCAAAGGGTCTTGGTGTGGCCCTCCACTTT.

V usage is TRBV7-2 and J usage is TRBJ1-5; 7 nucleotides match TRBD1. The CDR3 spans 17 residues. V lost 1 base to trimming and J lost 6 bases; unmatched junction nucleotides: 12. Germline loops: CDR1 SGHTA, CDR2 FQGNSA. The CDR3 DNA reads as TGTGCCAGCAGCTTAGAGGGGGTAGGACAGGACGGTCAGCCCCAGCATTTT. Amino acid sequence: CASSLEGVGQDGQPQHF.

The chain carries TRBV11-3 and TRBJ2-3; D gene uncertain. This CDR3 contains 15 residues. Germline-derived CDR1 and CDR2 are SGHNT and YENEEA. V dropped 3 bases and J dropped 2 bases, with 12 bases sitting between them. The CDR3: CASSFEGRVTDTQYF. CDR3 nucleotides: TGTGCCAGCAGCTTTGAAGGTCGAGTCACAGATACGCAGTATTTT.

The chain links TRBV14 to TRBJ2-3; no firm D call. V lost 0 bases and J lost 10, with 11 bases in between. The germline V gene encodes CDR1 SGHDN and CDR2 FVKESK. This CDR3 is 13 amino acids long. The CDR3 here is CASSQERDMAQYF. Written as DNA, the CDR3 is TGTGCCAGCAGCCAAGAAAGGGATATGGCGCAGTATTTT.

This clone was counted between two and nine times. The gene calls are TRBV6-5 and TRBJ1-1; D is uncertain. The CDR3 covers 13 residues. Germline loops: CDR1 MNHEY, CDR2 SVGAGI. V lost 6 bases and J lost 3, with 11 bases in between. The CDR3 loop reads CASRSGPHTEAFF. The CDR3 nucleotides read TGTGCCAGCAGATCCGGGCCTCACACTGAAGCTTTCTTT.

A word on this clone: Other DNA sequences in this sample translate to the same CDR3. The V call is TRBV7-2, the J call TRBJ1-1; D is uncertain. CDR1 SGHTA and CDR2 FQGNSA come from the germline V gene. Trimming removed 1 base from V and 0 bases from J, with 6 bases in between. The CDR3 is 14 amino acids. The CDR3 bases are TGTGCCAGCAGCTTAGTTGGGATGAACACTGAAGCTTTCTTT. Translated: CASSLVGMNTEAFF. Combining the CDR3 with reference TRBV7-2 and TRBJ1-1 gives the whole variable domain GAGVSQSPSNKVTEKGKDVELRCDPISGHTALYWYRQSLGQGLEFLIYFQGNSAPDKSGLPSDRFSAERTGGSVSTLTIQRTQQEDSAVYLCASSLVGMNTEAFFGQGTRLTVV.

The rearrangement links TRBV5-6 to TRBJ1-2; D not certain. The CDR3 length is 14 residues. Trimming took off 2 bases at V and 6 bases at J, with 14 bases between the two ends. The V gene's germline CDR1 is SGHDT and CDR2 YYEEEE. The CDR3 is CASSFRVEPHGYTF. CDR3 coding DNA: TGTGCCAGCAGCTTTCGGGTAGAGCCACATGGCTACACCTTC.